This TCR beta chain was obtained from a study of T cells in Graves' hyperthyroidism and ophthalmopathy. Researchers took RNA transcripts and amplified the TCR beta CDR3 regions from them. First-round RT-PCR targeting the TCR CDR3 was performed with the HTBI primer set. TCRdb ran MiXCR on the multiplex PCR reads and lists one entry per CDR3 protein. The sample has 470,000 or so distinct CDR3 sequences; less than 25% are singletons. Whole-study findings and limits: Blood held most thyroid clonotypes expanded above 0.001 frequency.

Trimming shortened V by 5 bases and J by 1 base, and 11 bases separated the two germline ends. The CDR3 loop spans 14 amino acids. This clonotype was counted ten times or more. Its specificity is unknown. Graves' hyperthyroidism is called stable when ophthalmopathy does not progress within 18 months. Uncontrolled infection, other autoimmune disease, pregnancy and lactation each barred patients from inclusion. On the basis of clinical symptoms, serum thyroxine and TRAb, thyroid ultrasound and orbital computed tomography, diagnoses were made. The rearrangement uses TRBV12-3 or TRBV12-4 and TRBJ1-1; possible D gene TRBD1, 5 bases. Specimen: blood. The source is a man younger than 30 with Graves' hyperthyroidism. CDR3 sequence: CASSPVTANTEAFF. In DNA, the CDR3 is TGTGCCAGCAGTCCTGTGACAGCGAACACTGAAGCTTTCTTT.